This T cell receptor beta chain is from a study of control samples from healthy donors and cancer patients (dated by TCRdb to 2018 to 2021). From the cysteine through the phenylalanine, the CDR3 covers 14 amino acids. The DNA shown is the 42-base CDR3, in frame from base 1. Via the germline V gene, CDR1 is SGHAT and CDR2 FQNNGV. The V end loses 5 bases and the J end loses 4 bases, and a stretch of 14 bases separates them. Remarks on this clone: Which antigen it targets is not known. No base quality values were provided; no much bigger clone lies one nucleotide off.

Library method: the immunoSEQ multiplex PCR assay. TCRdb obtained this table from immuneACCESS and retained in-frame rearrangements with V and J assigned. These tables miss some clones; where compared with another copy, unresolved V genes account for less than half of the shortfall, and the remainder is unexplained. The sample table shows about 92,000 clones, and 82% are seen once. The top ten clonotypes cover around 9.5% of the sample. The sample comprised blood. In this chain, TRBV11-2 is recombined with TRBJ1-2; possibly the D gene is TRBD1, per 6 matching bases. The TCR sequence derives from an older woman in good health. The sequenced DNA is TGTGCCAGCAGCCCCTACAGGGAATCCTATGGCTACACCTTC. Translation gives CASSPYRESYGYTF.